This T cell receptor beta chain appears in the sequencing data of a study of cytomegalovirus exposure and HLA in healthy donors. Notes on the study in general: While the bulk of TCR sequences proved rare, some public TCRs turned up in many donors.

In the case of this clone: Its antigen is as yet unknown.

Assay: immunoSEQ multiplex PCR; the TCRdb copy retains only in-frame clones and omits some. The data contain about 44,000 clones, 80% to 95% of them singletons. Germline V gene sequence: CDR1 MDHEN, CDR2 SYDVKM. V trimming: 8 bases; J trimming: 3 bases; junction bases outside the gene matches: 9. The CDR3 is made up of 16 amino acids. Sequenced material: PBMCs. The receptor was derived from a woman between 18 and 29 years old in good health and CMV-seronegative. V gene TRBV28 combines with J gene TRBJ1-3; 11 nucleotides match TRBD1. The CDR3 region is CASAARTGGIGNTIYF. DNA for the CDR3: TGTGCCAGCGCAGCAAGGACAGGGGGCATTGGAAACACCATATATTTT.